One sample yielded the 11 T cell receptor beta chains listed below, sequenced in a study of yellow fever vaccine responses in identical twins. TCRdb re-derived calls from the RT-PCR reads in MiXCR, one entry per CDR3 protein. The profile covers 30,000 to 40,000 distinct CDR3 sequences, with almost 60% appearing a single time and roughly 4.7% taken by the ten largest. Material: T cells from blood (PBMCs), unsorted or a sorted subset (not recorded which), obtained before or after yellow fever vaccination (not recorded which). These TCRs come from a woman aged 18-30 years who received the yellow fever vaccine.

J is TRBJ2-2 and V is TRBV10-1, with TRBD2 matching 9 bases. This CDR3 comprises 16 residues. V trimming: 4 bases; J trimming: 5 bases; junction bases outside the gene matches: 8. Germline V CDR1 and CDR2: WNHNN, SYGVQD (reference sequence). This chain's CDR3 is CASSVGTSSGTGELFF. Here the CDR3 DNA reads TGCGCCAGCAGTGTCGGGACTAGCAGTGGGACCGGGGAGCTGTTTTTT.

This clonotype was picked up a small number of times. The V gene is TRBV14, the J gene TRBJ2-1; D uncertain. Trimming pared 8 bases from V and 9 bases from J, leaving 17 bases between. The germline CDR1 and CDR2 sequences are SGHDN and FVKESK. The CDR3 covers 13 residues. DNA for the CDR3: TGTGCCAGCGCCCCGCCCTTCAAGGGTGAGCAGTTCTTC. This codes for CASAPPFKGEQFF.

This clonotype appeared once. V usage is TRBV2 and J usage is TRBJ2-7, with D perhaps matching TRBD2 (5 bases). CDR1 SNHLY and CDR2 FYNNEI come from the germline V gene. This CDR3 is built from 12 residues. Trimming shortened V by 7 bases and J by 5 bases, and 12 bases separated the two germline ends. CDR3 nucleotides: TGTGCCAGCATCCGAGGGCTTGACGAGCAGTACTTC. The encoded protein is CASIRGLDEQYF.

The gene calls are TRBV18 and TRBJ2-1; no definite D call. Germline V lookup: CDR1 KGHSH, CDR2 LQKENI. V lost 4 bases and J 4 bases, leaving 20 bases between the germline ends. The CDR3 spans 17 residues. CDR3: CASSLRILPNNYNEQFF. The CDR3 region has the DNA TGTGCCAGCTCACTTCGCATTCTACCCAATAATTACAATGAGCAGTTCTTC.

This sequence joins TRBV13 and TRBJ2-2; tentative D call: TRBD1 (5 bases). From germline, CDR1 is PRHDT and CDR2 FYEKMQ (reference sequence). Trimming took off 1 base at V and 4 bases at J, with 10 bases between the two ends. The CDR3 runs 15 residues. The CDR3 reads CASSLVQGGTGELFF. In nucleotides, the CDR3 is TGTGCCAGCAGCTTAGTCCAGGGTGGCACCGGGGAGCTGTTTTTT.

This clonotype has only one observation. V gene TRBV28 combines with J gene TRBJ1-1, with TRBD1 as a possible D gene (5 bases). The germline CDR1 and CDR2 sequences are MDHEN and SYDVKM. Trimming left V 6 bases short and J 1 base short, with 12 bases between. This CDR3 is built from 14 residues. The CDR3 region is CASRRPGTNTEAFF. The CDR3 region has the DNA TGTGCCAGCAGGAGGCCCGGGACGAACACTGAAGCTTTCTTT. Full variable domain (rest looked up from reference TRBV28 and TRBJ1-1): DVKVTQSSRYLVKRTGEKVFLECVQDMDHENMFWYRQDPGLGLRLIYFSYDVKMKEKGDIPEGYSVSREKKERFSLILESASTNQTSMYLCASRRPGTNTEAFFGQGTRLTVV.

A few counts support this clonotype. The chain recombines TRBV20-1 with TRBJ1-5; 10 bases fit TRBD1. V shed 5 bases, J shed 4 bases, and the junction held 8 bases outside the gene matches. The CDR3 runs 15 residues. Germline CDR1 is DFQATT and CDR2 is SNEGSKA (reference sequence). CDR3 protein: CSALTGTGANQPQHF. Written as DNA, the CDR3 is TGCAGTGCTCTAACCGGGACAGGGGCTAATCAGCCCCAGCATTTT.

The CDR3 reads CASSAEQGNYGYTF. In DNA form, the CDR3 reads TGTGCCAGCAGTGCAGAGCAGGGGAACTATGGCTACACCTTC. This rearrangement joins TRBV2 to TRBJ1-2; D is perhaps TRBD1 (6 bases). In germline, CDR1 is SNHLY, CDR2 FYNNEI. This CDR3 has 14 amino acids. The V end lost 4 bases, the J end lost 2 bases, and 11 bases lay between the germline ends.

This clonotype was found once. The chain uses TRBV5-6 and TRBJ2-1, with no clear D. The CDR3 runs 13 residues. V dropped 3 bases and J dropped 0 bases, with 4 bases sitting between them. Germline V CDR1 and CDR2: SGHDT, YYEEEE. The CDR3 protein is CASSSLSYNEQFF. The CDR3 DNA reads TGTGCCAGCAGCTCTCTCTCCTACAATGAGCAGTTCTTC.

CDR3 coding DNA: TGTGCCACCAGCAGAGTTCCTAGCGGCTCCCTTTTAAGCGAGCAGTACTTC. Protein sequence: CATSRVPSGSLLSEQYF. The genes are TRBV15 and TRBJ2-7; TRBD2 agrees at 7 bases. From germline, CDR1 is LNHNV and CDR2 YYDKDF (reference sequence). Trimming at V came to 1 base and at J to 6 bases, leaving 15 bases not matched to a gene. This CDR3 has 17 residues.

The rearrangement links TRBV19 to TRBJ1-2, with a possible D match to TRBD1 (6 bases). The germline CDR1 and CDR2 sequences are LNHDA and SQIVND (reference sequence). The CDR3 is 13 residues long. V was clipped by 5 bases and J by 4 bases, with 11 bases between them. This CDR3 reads CASSEGVGYGYTF. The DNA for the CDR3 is TGTGCCAGTAGTGAGGGGGTGGGCTATGGCTACACCTTC.